One TCR beta chain is described in this entry. Its antigen is undetermined. This sample was included in a study of shared clonotypes between healthy human individuals. Cells designated naive CD8 were CD45RO-negative and were positively selected for CCR7, with terminally differentiated effector memory CD45RA+ cells excluded. Study-level points and caveats: The generation probabilities recorded for non-shared clonotypes fell below those of clonotypes shared by all four donors. Some naive CD4 clonotypes, roughly 4.8%, turned up in common across several donors. Clonotype sharing among donors was thought likely to change with sequencing depth. Large depth notwithstanding, sorted-subset sequencing proved incomplete by rarefaction.

The ends lost 5 bases at V and 0 bases at J; junction bases unmatched: 5. Germline CDR1 is SGHAT and CDR2 is FQNNGV. The CDR3 has 16 amino acids. The repertoire was sequenced with immunoSEQ multiplex PCR; TCRdb's copy has only in-frame clones and lacks some. The sample contains millions of clones, about 95% of which appear only once. Specimen: naive CD8+ T cells sorted from blood. This receptor was obtained from a man aged 18 to 35 in good health. J is TRBJ2-3 and V is TRBV11-2; TRBD2 agrees at 10 bases. CDR3 residues: CASSTVAGGSTDTQYF. In DNA form, the CDR3 reads TGTGCCAGCAGCACGGTAGCGGGAGGAAGCACAGATACGCAGTATTTT. The full variable domain, its missing parts supplied by reference TRBV11-2 and TRBJ2-3, is EAGVAQSPRYKIIEKRQSVAFWCNPISGHATLYWYQQILGQGPKLLIQFQNNGVVDDSQLPKDRFSAERLKGVDSTLKIQPAKLEDSAVYLCASSTVAGGSTDTQYFGPGTRLTVL.